This entry describes one TCR beta chain. The data were obtained in a study of T cell changes during pregnancy in multiple sclerosis. Germline trimming cut 6 bases from V and 4 bases from J; bases unmatched to any gene: 6. The CDR3 runs to 14 residues. Germline CDR1 SGHTA, CDR2 FQGNSA. Clones were read by immunoSEQ multiplex PCR, and TCRdb kept only the in-frame ones, dropping some. This table holds roughly 52,000 clones, approximately 92% found once. V is TRBV7-2 and J is TRBJ1-1, with 9 bases fitting TRBD1. The sample in question was CD4+ T cells from peripheral blood mononuclear cells, obtained in the third trimester of pregnancy. The sequence was collected from a female donor with multiple sclerosis, enrolled in a pregnancy study. The CDR3 protein is CASRATGGSTEAFF. CDR3 in DNA: TGTGCCAGCAGGGCCACAGGGGGCAGCACTGAAGCTTTCTTT.